This T cell receptor beta chain was sequenced for a study of T-cell reconstitution after alpha-beta-depleted transplantation in children. The length of the CDR3 is 15 residues. Per germline, CDR1 SGHDT and CDR2 YYEEEE. Trimming took 4 bases from V and 4 from J; bases not matched to a gene: 7. There are a few counts of this clonotype. Unique molecular identifiers tagged the TCRbeta library. In TCRdb, the PCR reads were re-called with MiXCR into one record per CDR3 protein. The sample has hundreds of thousands of distinct CDR3 sequences, 18% seen once. This receptor was taken from a human donor who donated a stem cell graft to a child with acute lymphoblastic leukemia. This sequence joins TRBV5-6 and TRBJ2-5, with 10 bases identical to TRBD1. The material sequenced was PBMCs from the stem cell graft donor, taken from the stem cell graft. The chain's CDR3 is CASSRDRGSSETQYF. CDR3 in DNA: TGTGCCAGCAGCCGGGACAGGGGAAGTTCAGAGACCCAGTACTTC.